A selection of T cell receptor beta chains follows, all from one sample in a study of T-cell memory formation after mild COVID-19. TCRdb recomputed calls from the 5' RACE reads with MiXCR, one row per CDR3 protein. The data hold 200,000 to 250,000 distinct CDR3 sequences, with 8% to 10% observed a single time. The sample taken for sequencing was PBMCs or a T cell subset sorted from them (not recorded which). Every receptor here comes from a man younger than 35 who had mild COVID-19 (a few samples of this study predate the infection). Cell type and time point are not known. CDR3s include the opening cysteine and the closing phenylalanine or tryptophan. D genes are given only for firm matches. The size of a clone is reported for some rows only, either as once, few or many, or as a class for expanded clones.

TRBJ2-7,TRBV4-2,-,many,CASSQDLQSRTYEQYF,TGTGCCAGCAGCCAAGATCTTCAGTCTAGGACCTACGAGCAGTACTTC
TRBJ2-2,TRBV7-6,TRBD1,few,CASSFGTGDATGELFF,TGTGCCAGCAGCTTCGGGACAGGGGATGCAACCGGGGAGCTGTTTTTT
TRBJ2-2,TRBV5-1,TRBD1,many,CASSTGQGWSGELFF,TGCGCCAGCAGTACGGGACAGGGATGGTCCGGGGAGCTGTTTTTT
TRBJ2-3,TRBV18,-,-,CASSPPLATDTQYF,TGTGCCAGCTCACCACCGCTAGCCACAGATACGCAGTATTTT
TRBJ2-3,TRBV7-8,-,few,CASSFPSADYDTDTQYF,TGTGCCAGCAGCTTCCCCTCCGCAGACTATGACACAGATACGCAGTATTTT
TRBJ2-7,TRBV20-1,-,few,CSATPRSSYEQYF,TGCAGTGCCACCCCCCGCAGCTCCTACGAGCAGTACTTC
TRBJ2-1,TRBV11-2,TRBD1,many,CASSLTRQGTYNEQFF,TGTGCCAGCAGCCTCACGCGACAGGGTACCTACAATGAGCAGTTCTTC
TRBJ2-3,TRBV7-2,TRBD2,many,CASSLVRGGTDTQYF,TGTGCCAGCAGCTTAGTACGGGGGGGCACAGATACGCAGTATTTT
TRBJ2-2,TRBV6-5,-,many,CASSTRQINTGELFF,TGTGCCAGCAGTACCCGACAGATTAACACCGGGGAGCTGTTTTTT
TRBJ2-3,TRBV18,TRBD1,few,CASSRGQGGTDTQYF,TGTGCCAGCTCACGGGGACAGGGGGGCACAGATACGCAGTATTTT
TRBJ2-2,TRBV24-1,-,-,CATSPTRNTGELFF,TGTGCCACCAGTCCCACTCGGAACACCGGGGAGCTGTTTTTT
TRBJ1-4,TRBV5-1,-,many,CASSQGTVNEKLFF,TGCGCCAGCAGCCAAGGGACCGTTAATGAAAAACTGTTTTTT
TRBJ1-5,TRBV7-2,TRBD1,few,CASSRLGQGNNQPQHF,TGTGCCAGCAGCCGACTAGGACAGGGGAACAATCAGCCCCAGCATTTT
TRBJ2-1,TRBV5-1,TRBD2,many,CASARLAGDLEQFF,TGCGCCAGCGCCAGACTAGCGGGGGACCTAGAGCAGTTCTTC
TRBJ1-2,TRBV4-2,-,few,CASSQRLGNYGYTF,TGTGCCAGCAGCCAAAGGCTCGGGAACTATGGCTACACCTTC
TRBJ2-6,TRBV5-1,-,many,CASSLMAFSGANVLTF,TGCGCCAGCAGCTTGATGGCCTTCTCTGGGGCCAACGTCCTGACTTTC
TRBJ2-7,TRBV12-3/TRBV12-4,TRBD1,many,CASSWTGDTSQYF,TGTGCCAGCAGTTGGACAGGGGATACGTCGCAGTACTTC
TRBJ2-1,TRBV4-3,-,-,CASSPTAQGNEQFF,TGCGCCAGCAGCCCCACCGCGCAGGGGAATGAGCAGTTCTTC
TRBJ2-4,TRBV4-1,TRBD2,many,CASSRGLVGNIQYF,TGCGCCAGCAGCCGGGGACTAGTGGGGAACATTCAGTACTTC
TRBJ2-3,TRBV5-4,TRBD2,-,CASSSLAGADTQYF,TGTGCCAGCAGCAGTTTAGCGGGGGCAGATACGCAGTATTTT
TRBJ2-2,TRBV5-6,-,-,CASSFLVSWNTGELFF,TGTGCCAGCAGCTTTTTGGTCAGTTGGAACACCGGGGAGCTGTTTTTT
TRBJ1-6,TRBV14,-,few,CASSQGQGINSPLHF,TGTGCCAGCAGCCAGGGCCAGGGGATTAATTCACCCCTCCACTTT
TRBJ1-2,TRBV27,-,-,CASSQPGGYGYTF,TGTGCCAGCAGTCAGCCTGGAGGCTATGGCTACACCTTC
TRBJ2-3,TRBV24-1,-,few,CATSDIAEPTDTQYF,TGTGCCACCAGTGATATAGCGGAGCCCACAGATACGCAGTATTTT
TRBJ1-2,TRBV20-1,-,-,CSATQGRGYGYTF,TGCAGTGCTACCCAGGGACGGGGCTATGGCTACACCTTC
TRBJ1-2,TRBV13,-,few,CASSPGGAGYTF,TGTGCCAGCAGCCCCGGGGGGGCTGGCTACACCTTC
TRBJ2-4,TRBV2,TRBD1,once,CASTGRPRTGASRAPKNIQYF,TGTGCCAGCACAGGTCGACCGCGGACAGGGGCTTCAAGGGCTCCAAAAAACATTCAGTACTTC
TRBJ1-3,TRBV10-3,-,-,CAISGQQGSSGNTIYF,TGTGCCATCAGTGGCCAACAGGGTAGCTCTGGAAACACCATATATTTT
TRBJ2-7,TRBV20-1,-,-,CSARHRVGEQYF,TGCAGTGCTAGACACAGGGTGGGGGAGCAGTACTTC
TRBJ1-6,TRBV18,-,few,CASSPTGLSRGSPLHF,TGTGCCAGCTCACCCACCGGACTATCCAGGGGCTCACCCCTCCACTTT
TRBJ2-1,TRBV7-2,-,-,CASSLGTSSYNEQFF,TGTGCCAGCAGCCTCGGGACGAGCTCCTACAATGAGCAGTTCTTC
TRBJ2-1,TRBV5-1,TRBD2,many,CASSLARGGDYNEQFF,TGCGCCAGCAGCTTGGCGCGGGGGGGGGACTACAATGAGCAGTTCTTC
TRBJ1-2,TRBV18,TRBD1,few,CASSPRQGENYGYTF,TGTGCCAGCTCACCACGGCAGGGGGAGAACTATGGCTACACCTTC
TRBJ2-1,TRBV14,-,few,CASSQVTGFSLQFF,TGTGCCAGCAGCCAAGTGACGGGGTTTAGCCTTCAGTTCTTC
TRBJ2-3,TRBV20-1,-,few,CSASGPGDTQYF,TGCAGTGCTAGCGGTCCGGGAGATACGCAGTATTTT
TRBJ2-5,TRBV20-1,-,-,CSAEEGAGESQYF,TGCAGTGCTGAGGAGGGGGCGGGCGAGAGCCAGTACTTC
TRBJ2-3,TRBV7-9,-,few,CASRIGYPDTQYF,TGTGCCAGCAGGATAGGTTATCCGGATACGCAGTATTTT
TRBJ2-7,TRBV14,-,-,CASSPAVSYEQYF,TGTGCCAGCAGCCCGGCGGTGTCCTACGAGCAGTACTTC
TRBJ2-7,TRBV12-3/TRBV12-4,-,many,CASSFDRNYEQYF,TGTGCCAGCAGTTTCGACAGGAACTACGAGCAGTACTTC
TRBJ2-3,TRBV7-4,-,-,CASSPRFDTQYF,TGTGCCAGCAGCCCCCGCTTCGATACGCAGTATTTT
TRBJ2-2,TRBV10-3,-,-,CAITHRVDTGELFF,TGTGCCATCACACACAGGGTTGACACCGGGGAGCTGTTTTTT
TRBJ2-3,TRBV5-4,-,-,CASGRRGAGVTDTQYF,TGTGCCAGCGGACGGAGGGGGGCCGGTGTGACAGATACGCAGTATTTT